The 9 T cell receptor beta chains below come from one sample, sequenced in a study of long-term antiretroviral therapy in people with HIV. The libraries were made with immunoSEQ v3.0 at survey level. Repertoires were generated with immunoSEQ multiplex PCR, while TCRdb's copy carries only in-frame clones and drops some. The sample has approximately 17,000 clones, 78% seen once. The sample consisted of unsorted PBMCs, taken less than 3.3 years after starting antiretroviral therapy. The receptors were sampled from a woman aged 40 to 50 with HIV.

This clone occurred a few times. This chain links TRBV10-1 with TRBJ2-3, with 12 bases identical to TRBD2. V was pared by 6 bases and J by 5 bases, with 6 bases of the junction left unmatched. Per germline, CDR1 WNHNN and CDR2 SYGVQD (reference sequence). The CDR3 totals 15 residues. The CDR3 loop reads CASSEGLAGQDTQYF. The CDR3 DNA reads TGCGCCAGCAGCGAAGGACTAGCGGGGCAAGATACGCAGTATTTT.

This sequence joins TRBV6-5 and TRBJ2-7; no firm D call. With 5 bases removed from V and 1 base from J, the gap between germline ends came to 15 bases. Germline CDR1 MNHEY, CDR2 SVGAGI. The CDR3 loop spans 15 amino acids. CDR3 nucleotides: TGTGCCAGCAGTCGTTGGAAGACCCTGTCCTACGAGCAGTACTTC. Translated, it gives CASSRWKTLSYEQYF.

The V gene is TRBV6-6, the J gene TRBJ2-7; 7 bases are shared with TRBD1. CDR3 size: 14 residues. Unmatched junction bases numbered 2, after V lost 0 bases and J lost 3 bases. From germline, CDR1 is MNHNY and CDR2 SVGAGI (reference sequence). DNA of the CDR3: TGTGCCAGCAGTTACTCGACAGGGAACTACGAGCAGTACTTC. Its translation: CASSYSTGNYEQYF.

This chain uses TRBV11-1 with TRBJ2-3; TRBD2 is a possible D gene (5 bases). Between the trimmed V and J ends, which lost 3 bases and 1 base, there was a span of 14 bases. This CDR3 is built from 16 residues. Per the germline V gene, CDR1 is SGHAT and CDR2 is FQDESV (reference sequence). The CDR3 nucleotides are TGTGCCAGCAGCTTCGCCTCGGGGTCTGGCACAGATACGCAGTATTTT. Translating it yields CASSFASGSGTDTQYF.

This chain uses TRBV7-2 with TRBJ2-7, with 12 nucleotides matching TRBD2. This CDR3 contains 16 residues. CDR1 and CDR2 (germline): SGHTA, FQGNSA. The junction had 6 bases not matched to a gene; V was cut back by 2 bases and J by 4 bases. Here the CDR3 reads CASSLRLAGAFYEQYF. The CDR3 DNA sequence: TGTGCCAGCAGCTTAAGACTAGCGGGGGCCTTTTACGAGCAGTACTTC. The whole variable domain, remainder taken from reference TRBV7-2 and TRBJ2-7, is GAGVSQSPSNKVTEKGKDVELRCDPISGHTALYWYRQSLGQGLEFLIYFQGNSAPDKSGLPSDRFSAERTGGSVSTLTIQRTQQEDSAVYLCASSLRLAGAFYEQYFGPGTRLTVT.

V and J are TRBV5-6 and TRBJ2-7; 8 bases align to TRBD2. The J segment lost 4 bases and the V segment lost 0 bases, leaving 12 bases of the junction unmatched. Germline values: CDR1 SGHDT, CDR2 YYEEEE. This CDR3 is 17 amino acids long. CDR3 in amino acids: CASSLAGDSGESYEQYF. CDR3 sequence (DNA): TGTGCCAGCAGCTTGGCCGGGGATAGCGGGGAATCTTACGAGCAGTACTTC.

J is TRBJ1-5 and V is TRBV5-8, with D perhaps TRBD1 (5 bases). The CDR3 has 15 amino acids. Trimming took off 4 bases at V and 4 bases at J, with 15 bases between the two ends. CDR1 and CDR2 from the germline V gene are SGHTS and YDEGEE. This CDR3 is CASSAAGTKNQPQHF. In DNA form, the CDR3 reads TGTGCCAGCAGCGCTGCTGGGACGAAAAATCAGCCCCAGCATTTT. Together with reference TRBV5-8 and TRBJ1-5, the CDR3 gives the full variable domain: EAGVTQSPTHLIKTRGQQATLRCSPISGHTSVYWYQQALGLGLQFLLWYDEGEERNRGNFPPRFSGRQFPNYSSELNVNALELEDSALYLCASSAAGTKNQPQHFGDGTRLSIL.

The chain is built from TRBV18 and TRBJ1-1, with TRBD1 as a possible D gene (5 bases). The CDR3 sequence is 15 residues long. The V gene lost 3 bases and the J gene lost 1 base, with 12 bases spanning the gap. Germline assignment: CDR1 KGHSH and CDR2 LQKENI. This CDR3 reads CASSPVGEGNTEAFF. The CDR3 DNA reads TGTGCCAGCTCACCGGTAGGGGAAGGGAACACTGAAGCTTTCTTT.

A single count supports this clone. This rearrangement joins TRBV5-4 to TRBJ1-4, with 7 bases that match TRBD1. This CDR3 is 17 amino acids long. With V trimmed by 1 base and J by 1 base, 7 bases remained unmatched. From germline, CDR1 is SGHNT and CDR2 YYREEE (reference sequence). The CDR3 spells CASSLMTGRGTNEKLFF. CDR3 nucleotides: TGTGCCAGCAGCTTGATGACAGGGAGGGGAACTAATGAAAAACTGTTTTTT.